These 10 T cell receptor beta chains came from one sample sequenced in a study of cytomegalovirus exposure and HLA in healthy donors. Sequencing was performed with immunoSEQ multiplex PCR; in TCRdb, only in-frame clones are kept and a portion is missing. Among 150,000 or so clones listed, 70% to 90% were seen once. What was sequenced was PBMCs. These receptor sequences come from a young man in good health and CMV-seropositive.

The V and J genes are TRBV14 and TRBJ1-1; D may be TRBD1 (5 bases). Germline CDR1 reads SGHDN; CDR2 reads FVKESK. There are 14 residues in the CDR3. Trimming shortened V by 1 base and J by 5 bases, and 11 bases separated the two germline ends. CDR3 sequence (DNA): TGTGCCAGCAGCCAAGTGGGAGGGACGACTGAAGCTTTCTTT. This encodes CASSQVGGTTEAFF.

The chain joins TRBV2 to TRBJ1-1, with 10 positions matching TRBD1. Germline CDR1 is SNHLY and CDR2 is FYNNEI. Losses at the gene ends were 8 bases for V and 3 bases for J; bases not matched to a gene: 6. CDR3 length: 14 amino acids. In DNA form, the CDR3 reads TGTGCCAGCCGGGACAGGGGAAGGCACACTGAAGCTTTCTTT. It encodes CASRDRGRHTEAFF.

The V gene is TRBV11-2, the J gene TRBJ1-2; TRBD1 aligns across 10 bases. J gave up 6 bases and V 6 bases, and 19 bases lay outside the gene matches. Germline V gene sequence: CDR1 SGHAT, CDR2 FQNNGV. This CDR3 comprises 18 residues. The CDR3 DNA reads as TGTGCCAGCAGGGGAACCTCGGACAGGGGGACTATTGTGGATGGCTACACCTTC. This codes for CASRGTSDRGTIVDGYTF.

The V and J genes are TRBV11-2 and TRBJ2-7; no definite D call. The CDR3 is 13 amino acids. V shed 0 bases and J shed 7 bases, with 10 bases lying between them. CDR1 and CDR2 (germline): SGHAT, FQNNGV. The CDR3 protein is CASSLDRLTEQYF. The CDR3 DNA sequence: TGTGCCAGCAGCTTAGATAGGCTGACAGAGCAGTACTTC.

The count of this clone is one. V gene TRBV7-2 combines with J gene TRBJ2-7, with a possible D match to TRBD1 (5 bases). Germline V CDR1 and CDR2: SGHTA, FQGNSA. The V end was cut by 3 bases, the J end by 0 bases, with 15 bases between. This CDR3 comprises 16 residues. Written as DNA, the CDR3 is TGTGCCAGCAGCTTGGGCGGACAACCGAGCTCCTACGAGCAGTACTTC. It encodes CASSLGGQPSSYEQYF.

This chain links TRBV30 with TRBJ2-7; 7 nucleotides line up with TRBD1. Per the germline V gene, CDR1 is GTSNPN and CDR2 is SVGIG (reference sequence). V trimming: 3 bases; J trimming: 3 bases; junction bases outside the gene matches: 5. This CDR3 spans 13 amino acids. As DNA, the CDR3 is TGTGCCTGGAGCGGGGCAGGGGGCTACGAGCAGTACTTC. It yields the protein CAWSGAGGYEQYF.

This rearrangement joins TRBV12-5 to TRBJ2-6, with D maybe TRBD1 (5 bases). The germline V gene encodes CDR1 LGHNT and CDR2 FRNRAP. CDR3 length: 17 residues. V lost 4 bases and J lost 0, with 13 bases in between. The CDR3 protein is CASGSMTASSGANVLTF. CDR3 nucleotide sequence: TGTGCTAGTGGTTCTATGACAGCCAGCTCTGGGGCCAACGTCCTGACTTTC. Combining the CDR3 with reference TRBV12-5 and TRBJ2-6 gives the whole variable domain DARVTQTPRHKVTEMGQEVTMRCQPILGHNTVFWYRQTMMQGLELLAYFRNRAPLDDSGMPKDRFSAEMPDATLATLKIQPSEPRDSAVYFCASGSMTASSGANVLTFGAGSRLTVL.

This rearrangement joins TRBV5-4 to TRBJ2-3, with D maybe TRBD1 (6 bases). Germline loops: CDR1 SGHNT, CDR2 YYREEE (reference sequence). The CDR3 contains 12 residues. The ends were cut back, 4 bases at V and 5 bases at J, with 8 bases in the middle. In DNA form, the CDR3 reads TGTGCCAGCAGCCCAGGGGTAGATACGCAGTATTTT. It is translated as CASSPGVDTQYF.

The V and J genes are TRBV15 and TRBJ1-5; TRBD1 matches at 10 bases. The V and J ends lost 4 bases and 2 bases, in that order; junction bases with no gene match: 5. This CDR3 comprises 16 residues. Per the germline V gene, CDR1 is LNHNV and CDR2 is YYDKDF (reference sequence). The CDR3 coding sequence is TGTGCCACCAGCACTTCCGGGACAGGGGGCAATCAGCCCCAGCATTTT. Translation gives CATSTSGTGGNQPQHF.

The V gene is TRBV9, the J gene TRBJ1-5; D may be TRBD1 (5 bases). Trimming removed 0 bases from V and 2 bases from J, with 6 bases in between. The CDR3 loop spans 14 amino acids. The germline V gene has CDR1 SGDLS and CDR2 YYNGEE. The CDR3 nucleotides are TGTGCCAGCAGCGTAGGCAGGGGCAATCAGCCCCAGCATTTT. Its translation: CASSVGRGNQPQHF. Full variable domain (outside the CDR3, taken from reference TRBV9 and TRBJ1-5): DSGVTQTPKHLITATGQRVTLRCSPRSGDLSVYWYQQSLDQGLQFLIQYYNGEERAKGNILERFSAQQFPDLHSELNLSSLELGDSALYFCASSVGRGNQPQHFGDGTRLSIL.